The 28 T cell receptor beta chains listed next were all sequenced from one sample in a study of Ad26.COV2.S vaccination and SARS-CoV-2 variants listed by TCRdb under 2021. The treatment or condition label, as the study defines it: 19 received Ad26.COV2.S at low or high dose, single or two shots; roughly five received placebo; per-sample allocation not given. Repertoires of vaccine and placebo recipients were sequenced from samples collected on day 63 after the first injection. The library was built by means of the immunoSEQ multiplex PCR assay. In its TCRdb copy, this immuneACCESS table keeps in-frame sequences only and misses some clones. Where compared with another copy, unresolved V genes explain less than half of these, and the others have no known cause. Present in this sample are roughly 700,000 clones, around 92% of which were seen just once. The top ten hold over 1.3% of the sample. Sequencing was performed on peripheral blood, taken in a trial of Ad26.COV2.S vaccine versus placebo. The source of these receptors is a person between 18 and 59 years old who received the Ad26.COV2.S COVID-19 vaccine or a placebo.

The chain carries TRBV3-1 (or the pseudogene TRBV3-2) and TRBJ2-3; D remains unclear. Germline lookup yields CDR1 LGHDT and CDR2 YNNKEL (reference sequence). The CDR3 runs 16 residues. V lost 0 bases, J lost 2 bases, and 12 bases lay in between. Here the CDR3 reads CASSQDGVLPTDTQYF. The CDR3 DNA sequence: TGTGCCAGCAGCCAAGATGGGGTACTACCCACAGATACGCAGTATTTT.

This clone was counted a single time. This may come from a read error, since a much larger clone is one base off. The same CDR3 also results from other DNA sequences found in this sample. The genes are TRBV14 and TRBJ2-1, with 7 bases lining up with TRBD1. This CDR3 spans 17 amino acids. V trimming: 4 bases; J trimming: 0 bases; junction bases outside the gene matches: 9. From germline, CDR1 is SGHDN and CDR2 FVKESK. The CDR3 sequence is CASSRATGAGSYNEQFF. The CDR3, as DNA: TGTGCCAGCAGCCGGGCAACAGGGGCCGGCTCCTACAATGAGCAGTTCTTC.

The chain has TRBV6-4 and TRBJ1-5, with 9 bases aligning to TRBD1. The V segment lost 4 bases and the J segment 0 bases; nucleotides outside the gene matches: 10. The germline gives CDR1 MRHNA, CDR2 SNTAGT. CDR3 size: 18 residues. CDR3 residues: CASSVPGQGGFSNQPQHF. DNA for the CDR3: TGTGCCAGCAGTGTACCGGGACAGGGAGGGTTTAGCAATCAGCCCCAGCATTTT.

This clone has a handful of counts. The chain combines TRBV13 with TRBJ2-7; 7 nucleotides align to TRBD2. Germline values: CDR1 PRHDT, CDR2 FYEKMQ (reference sequence). CDR3 size: 15 residues. Unmatched junction bases numbered 4, after V lost 1 base and J lost 1 base. Here the CDR3 DNA reads TGTGCCAGCAGCTTAGTGTCTAGCGGTTCCTACGAGCAGTACTTC. Translating gives CASSLVSSGSYEQYF.

This clone has a single count. This chain links TRBV19 with TRBJ2-5; 10 bases fit TRBD2. Germline assignment: CDR1 LNHDA and CDR2 SQIVND (reference sequence). The length of the CDR3 is 15 residues. V lost 4 bases to trimming and J lost 4 bases; unmatched junction nucleotides: 6. In nucleotides, the CDR3 is TGTGCCAGTAGTACAGCGGGAGGGCCCCGAGAGACCCAGTACTTC. As protein: CASSTAGGPRETQYF.

This chain uses TRBV10-3 with TRBJ2-1; 11 positions agree with TRBD2. Germline loops: CDR1 ENHRY, CDR2 SYGVKD. J was trimmed by 10 bases and V by 0 bases; bases with no gene match: 2. CDR3 length: 14 residues. The CDR3: CAISESSGGAEQFF. The CDR3 coding sequence is TGTGCCATCAGTGAGTCTAGCGGGGGGGCCGAGCAGTTCTTC.

The chain couples TRBV21-1 to TRBJ2-3; the table's D call of TRBD1 was not tested on the DNA. TRBV21-1 corresponds to a pseudogene. The CDR3 contains 16 residues. CDR3 DNA: TGTGCCAGCAGCAAGACCCGGGACATTAGCACAGATACGCAGTATTTT. It yields the protein CASSKTRDISTDTQYF.

This chain connects TRBV2 to TRBJ2-2; D remains unclear. V gave up 6 bases and J gave up 3 bases, with 2 bases separating them. This CDR3 is built from 11 residues. From germline, CDR1 is SNHLY and CDR2 FYNNEI. CDR3 protein: CASRYTGELFF. The CDR3 nucleotides read TGTGCCAGCAGATACACCGGGGAGCTGTTTTTT.

The chain combines TRBV5-1 with TRBJ1-2, with 7 nucleotides matching TRBD1. This CDR3 has 13 amino acids. Germline-derived CDR1 and CDR2 are SGHRS and YFSETQ. V lost 3 bases to trimming and J lost 10 bases; unmatched junction nucleotides: 9. Here the CDR3 DNA reads TGCGCCAGCAGCTACGACAGGGCGGACGACTACACCTTC. This codes for CASSYDRADDYTF.

The rearrangement uses TRBV11-2 and TRBJ1-6, with D hard to call. Trimming cost V 5 bases and J 7 bases, with 15 bases left between them. Per the germline V gene, CDR1 is SGHAT and CDR2 is FQNNGV. The CDR3 is 15 residues long. The CDR3 loop is CASSRSGRMNSPLHF. In DNA form, the CDR3 reads TGTGCCAGCAGCCGCAGCGGCAGGATGAATTCACCCCTCCACTTT.

The chain recombines TRBV2 with TRBJ2-2; D not resolved. Germline values: CDR1 SNHLY, CDR2 FYNNEI. This CDR3 is built from 12 residues. The V gene lost 7 bases and the J gene lost 7 bases, with 10 bases spanning the gap. The CDR3 loop reads CASNRADGELFF. CDR3 DNA sequence: TGTGCCAGCAACCGGGCGGACGGGGAGCTGTTTTTT.

This chain connects TRBV18 to TRBJ1-2; D not resolved. CDR3 length equals 13 residues. Deletions cut 0 bases from V and 9 bases from J, with 11 bases between. The V gene's germline CDR1 is KGHSH and CDR2 LQKENI. CDR3 region: CASSPPGSYRYTF. The CDR3 DNA follows: TGTGCCAGCTCACCACCCGGTAGCTACCGCTACACCTTC.

V and J are TRBV28 and TRBJ2-1; possibly TRBD1 for D (6 bases). Looked up from germline, CDR1 is MDHEN and CDR2 is SYDVKM. Trimming left V 1 base short and J 3 bases short, with 13 bases between. This CDR3 comprises 16 residues. This chain's CDR3 is CASSLYGRQVYNEQFF. The CDR3, as DNA: TGTGCCAGCAGTTTATATGGGCGACAGGTCTACAATGAGCAGTTCTTC.

The V call is TRBV6-4, the J call TRBJ2-5, with a weak D call TRBD2 (6 bases). This CDR3 comprises 15 residues. V was trimmed by 6 bases and J by 4 bases, leaving 18 bases between them. Germline V lookup: CDR1 MRHNA, CDR2 SNTAGT. The CDR3 protein is CASSARGSRGETQYF. The CDR3 nucleotides read TGTGCCAGCAGCGCCCGGGGGTCACGGGGAGAGACCCAGTACTTC.

This chain uses TRBV15 with TRBJ2-3; D is perhaps TRBD2 (6 bases). The CDR3 is made up of 16 amino acids. Germline CDR1 and CDR2: LNHNV and YYDKDF (reference sequence). V lost 5 bases to trimming and J lost 7 bases, with 22 bases between them. DNA for the CDR3: TGTGCCACCAGCCGTGCGGAGGGAGAGCTCCCTTATACGCAGTATTTT. This sequence encodes CATSRAEGELPYTQYF.

The rearrangement uses TRBV7-2 and TRBJ2-7, with D unclear. The CDR3 covers 13 residues. V lost 5 bases to trimming and J lost 0 bases, with 8 bases between them. The germline V gene encodes CDR1 SGHTA and CDR2 FQGNSA. CDR3 in DNA: TGTGCCAGCAGCACCCTGAGCTCCTACGAGCAGTACTTC. It specifies CASSTLSSYEQYF.

The V call is TRBV3-1 (or the pseudogene TRBV3-2), the J call TRBJ2-1; 11 positions match TRBD2. The V gene end was trimmed by 2 bases and the J gene end by 8 bases; junction bases not matched to a gene: 11. Germline loops: CDR1 LGHDT, CDR2 YNNKEL (reference sequence). The CDR3 is 17 residues long. The CDR3 region is CASSQTTSGGPMDEQFF. The CDR3 DNA sequence: TGTGCCAGCAGCCAAACTACTAGCGGGGGCCCTATGGATGAGCAGTTCTTC.

This clone was detected only once. The CDR3 sequence is CASSKARESNQPQHF. The CDR3 DNA sequence: TGTGCCAGCAGCAAAGCGCGGGAGAGCAATCAGCCCCAGCATTTT. The rearrangement uses TRBV21-1 and TRBJ1-5. TRBV21-1 is reported as a pseudogene. The CDR3 runs 15 residues.

The chain carries TRBV18 and TRBJ1-6, with D possibly matching TRBD1 (5 bases). The CDR3 spans 15 residues. Germline V lookup: CDR1 KGHSH, CDR2 LQKENI. Trimming cost V 3 bases and J 7 bases, with 13 bases left between them. The CDR3 loop reads CASSPAGDGNSPLHF. For the CDR3, the DNA is TGTGCCAGCTCACCCGCCGGGGACGGCAATTCACCCCTCCACTTT.

The rearrangement joins TRBV6-5 to TRBJ1-5; a possible D gene is TRBD1 (6 bases). CDR1 is MNHEY, CDR2 SVGAGI, per germline. Trimming removed 4 bases at V and 2 bases at J, with 12 bases between. The CDR3 contains 15 residues. CDR3 DNA: TGTGCCAGCAGTTTTACAGGGCTGGGCAATCAGCCCCAGCATTTT. It codes for CASSFTGLGNQPQHF.

This clone has a single count. The J gene is TRBJ2-7, the V gene TRBV4-3; 8 nucleotides line up with TRBD2. V lost 0 bases to trimming and J lost 3 bases; unmatched junction nucleotides: 7. Germline values: CDR1 LGHNA, CDR2 YSLEER. This CDR3 has 16 residues. DNA of the CDR3: TGCGCCAGCAGCCAAGATACTAGCGGAACCTTCTACGAGCAGTACTTC. This codes for CASSQDTSGTFYEQYF.

The rearrangement links TRBV7-8 to TRBJ2-7, with 14 bases aligning to TRBD2. With 4 bases clipped from V and 5 bases from J, the junction kept 7 bases outside the gene matches. The CDR3 spans 16 residues. Germline V gene lookup returns CDR1 SGHVS and CDR2 FQNEAQ. CDR3 residues: CASSSGTSGSFNEQYF. As DNA, the CDR3 is TGTGCCAGCAGCTCGGGGACTAGCGGGAGTTTCAACGAGCAGTACTTC.

V gene TRBV7-9 combines with J gene TRBJ2-7, with 10 bases aligning to TRBD1. Looked up from germline, CDR1 is SEHNR and CDR2 is FQNEAQ (reference sequence). CDR3 length: 15 amino acids. The J segment lost 10 bases and the V segment lost 5 bases, leaving 14 bases of the junction unmatched. CDR3 region: CASSLRDRGPNIQYF. CDR3 nucleotide sequence: TGTGCCAGCAGCCTCCGGGACAGGGGACCCAATATCCAGTACTTC.

The chain is built from TRBV6-5 and TRBJ1-2, with D possibly being TRBD1 (5 bases). V lost 0 bases and J 5 bases, leaving 10 bases between the germline ends. The CDR3 covers 14 residues. Germline V gene sequence: CDR1 MNHEY, CDR2 SVGAGI. CDR3 protein: CASSYSGPEYGYTF. CDR3 coding DNA: TGTGCCAGCAGTTACTCGGGGCCAGAATATGGCTACACCTTC.

The CDR3 DNA is TGCAGCGTAAGGGTAAGGACTTACAATGAGCAGTTCTTC. This translates into CSVRVRTYNEQFF. This chain uses TRBV29-1 with TRBJ2-1, with D possibly being TRBD2 (5 bases). The germline CDR1 and CDR2 sequences are SQVTM and ANQGSEA. Trimming took off 6 bases at V and 4 bases at J, with 13 bases between the two ends. The CDR3 spans 13 residues.

The J gene is TRBJ1-2, the V gene TRBV19, with D possibly TRBD1 on 6 matching bases. The germline V and J ends were trimmed by 7 bases and 2 bases, with 17 bases remaining between them. The germline CDR1 and CDR2 sequences are LNHDA and SQIVND (reference sequence). The CDR3 runs 15 residues. CDR3 sequence: CASMEGWGRNYGYTF. The CDR3 region has the DNA TGTGCCAGTATGGAGGGCTGGGGGCGAAACTATGGCTACACCTTC.

The chain employs TRBV6-5 and TRBJ2-7; TRBD1 is a possible D gene (5 bases). CDR1 is MNHEY and CDR2 is SVGAGI in the germline V gene. The CDR3 covers 14 residues. The V end lost 0 bases, the J end lost 5 bases, and 11 bases lay between the germline ends. The CDR3, as DNA: TGTGCCAGCAGTTACTCGATGCAGGGCGACGAGCAGTACTTC. The encoded protein is CASSYSMQGDEQYF.

The chain couples TRBV23-1 to TRBJ2-7; TRBD1 might be the D (6 bases). TRBV23-1 is an ORF, and what it does is uncertain. There are 16 residues in the CDR3. The V end lost 7 bases, the J end lost 4 bases, and 23 bases lay between the germline ends. CDR3 sequence: CASIPKRPGHIYEQYF. In DNA, the CDR3 is TGCGCCAGCATTCCAAAAAGGCCGGGACACATATACGAGCAGTACTTC.